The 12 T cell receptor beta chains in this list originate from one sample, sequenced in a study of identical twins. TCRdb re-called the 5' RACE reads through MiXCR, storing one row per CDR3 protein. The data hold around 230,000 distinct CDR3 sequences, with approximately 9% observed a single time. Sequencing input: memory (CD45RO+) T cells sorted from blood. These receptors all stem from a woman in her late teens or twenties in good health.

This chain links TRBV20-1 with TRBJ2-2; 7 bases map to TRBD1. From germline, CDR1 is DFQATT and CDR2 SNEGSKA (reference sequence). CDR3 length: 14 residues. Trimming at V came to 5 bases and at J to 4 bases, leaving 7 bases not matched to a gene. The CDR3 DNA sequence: TGCAGTGCTGTTTTCAACAGGGGCACCGGGGAGCTGTTTTTT. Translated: CSAVFNRGTGELFF.

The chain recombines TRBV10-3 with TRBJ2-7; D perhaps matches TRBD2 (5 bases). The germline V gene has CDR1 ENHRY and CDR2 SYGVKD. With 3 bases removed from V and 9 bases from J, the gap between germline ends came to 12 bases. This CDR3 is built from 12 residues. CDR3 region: CAISEGSEGQYF. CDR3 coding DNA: TGTGCCATCAGTGAAGGCTCCGAGGGGCAGTACTTC.

The CDR3 sequence: CASSEQGGKNEQYF. DNA of the CDR3: TGTGCCAGCAGCGAACAGGGGGGAAAGAACGAGCAGTACTTC. V and J are TRBV11-2 and TRBJ2-7, with 8 bases aligning to TRBD1. The trim removed 5 bases at V and 5 bases at J, leaving 8 bases unmatched. Per the germline V gene, CDR1 is SGHAT and CDR2 is FQNNGV. The CDR3 loop spans 14 amino acids.

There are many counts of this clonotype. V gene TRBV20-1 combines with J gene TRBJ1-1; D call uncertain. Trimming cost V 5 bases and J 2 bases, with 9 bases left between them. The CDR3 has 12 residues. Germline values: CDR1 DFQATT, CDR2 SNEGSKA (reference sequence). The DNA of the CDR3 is TGCAGTGCTTTAACAGTTAACACTGAAGCTTTCTTT. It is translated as CSALTVNTEAFF.

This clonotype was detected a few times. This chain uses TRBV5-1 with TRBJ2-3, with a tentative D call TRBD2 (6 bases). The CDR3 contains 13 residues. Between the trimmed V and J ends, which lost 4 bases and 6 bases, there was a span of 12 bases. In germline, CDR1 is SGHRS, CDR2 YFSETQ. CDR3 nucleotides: TGCGCCAGCAGCCCCAGCGGGCCCGATACGCAGTATTTT. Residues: CASSPSGPDTQYF.

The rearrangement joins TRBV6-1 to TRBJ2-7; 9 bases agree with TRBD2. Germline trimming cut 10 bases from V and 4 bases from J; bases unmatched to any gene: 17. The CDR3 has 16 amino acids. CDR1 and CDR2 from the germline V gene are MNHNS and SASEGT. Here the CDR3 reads CATENAETSGKYEQYF. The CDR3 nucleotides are TGTGCCACCGAGAACGCTGAGACTAGCGGAAAATACGAGCAGTACTTC.

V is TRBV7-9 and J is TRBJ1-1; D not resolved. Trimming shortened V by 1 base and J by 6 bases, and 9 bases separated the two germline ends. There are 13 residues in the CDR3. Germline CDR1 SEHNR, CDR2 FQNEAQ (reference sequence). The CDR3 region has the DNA TGTGCCAGCAGCTTAGTTGTCAGCCCTGAAGCTTTCTTT. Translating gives CASSLVVSPEAFF.

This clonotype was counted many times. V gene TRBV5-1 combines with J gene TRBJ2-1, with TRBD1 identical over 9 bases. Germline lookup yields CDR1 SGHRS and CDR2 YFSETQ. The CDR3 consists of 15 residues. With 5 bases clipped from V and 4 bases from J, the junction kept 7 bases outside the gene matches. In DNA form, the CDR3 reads TGCGCCAGCAGTCCACAGGGGGCGCGGTACAATGAGCAGTTCTTC. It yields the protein CASSPQGARYNEQFF.

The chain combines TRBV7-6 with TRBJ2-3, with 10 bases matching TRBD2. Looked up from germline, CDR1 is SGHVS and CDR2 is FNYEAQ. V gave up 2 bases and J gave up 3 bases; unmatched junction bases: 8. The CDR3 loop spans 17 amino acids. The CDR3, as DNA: TGTGCCAGCAGCTTATTGGCTAGCGGGAGATCAACAGATACGCAGTATTTT. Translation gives CASSLLASGRSTDTQYF.

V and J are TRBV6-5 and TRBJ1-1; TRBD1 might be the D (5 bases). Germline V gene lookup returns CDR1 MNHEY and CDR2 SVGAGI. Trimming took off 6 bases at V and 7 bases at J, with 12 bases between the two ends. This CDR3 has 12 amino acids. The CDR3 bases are TGTGCCAGCAGGGTAGGGGTCATTGAAGCTTTCTTT. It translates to CASRVGVIEAFF.

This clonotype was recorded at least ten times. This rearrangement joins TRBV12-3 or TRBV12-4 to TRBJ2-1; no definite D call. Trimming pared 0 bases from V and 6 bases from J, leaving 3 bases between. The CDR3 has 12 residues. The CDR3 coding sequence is TGTGCCAGCAGTTTAGCGGGCAATGAGCAGTTCTTC. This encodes CASSLAGNEQFF.

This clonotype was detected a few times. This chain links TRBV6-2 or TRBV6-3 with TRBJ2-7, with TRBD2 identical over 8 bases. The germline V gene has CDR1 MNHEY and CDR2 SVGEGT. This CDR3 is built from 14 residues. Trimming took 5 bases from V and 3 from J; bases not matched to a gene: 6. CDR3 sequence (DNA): TGTGCCAGCAGTGGGATGGCGGGAGGCTACGAGCAGTACTTC. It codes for CASSGMAGGYEQYF.